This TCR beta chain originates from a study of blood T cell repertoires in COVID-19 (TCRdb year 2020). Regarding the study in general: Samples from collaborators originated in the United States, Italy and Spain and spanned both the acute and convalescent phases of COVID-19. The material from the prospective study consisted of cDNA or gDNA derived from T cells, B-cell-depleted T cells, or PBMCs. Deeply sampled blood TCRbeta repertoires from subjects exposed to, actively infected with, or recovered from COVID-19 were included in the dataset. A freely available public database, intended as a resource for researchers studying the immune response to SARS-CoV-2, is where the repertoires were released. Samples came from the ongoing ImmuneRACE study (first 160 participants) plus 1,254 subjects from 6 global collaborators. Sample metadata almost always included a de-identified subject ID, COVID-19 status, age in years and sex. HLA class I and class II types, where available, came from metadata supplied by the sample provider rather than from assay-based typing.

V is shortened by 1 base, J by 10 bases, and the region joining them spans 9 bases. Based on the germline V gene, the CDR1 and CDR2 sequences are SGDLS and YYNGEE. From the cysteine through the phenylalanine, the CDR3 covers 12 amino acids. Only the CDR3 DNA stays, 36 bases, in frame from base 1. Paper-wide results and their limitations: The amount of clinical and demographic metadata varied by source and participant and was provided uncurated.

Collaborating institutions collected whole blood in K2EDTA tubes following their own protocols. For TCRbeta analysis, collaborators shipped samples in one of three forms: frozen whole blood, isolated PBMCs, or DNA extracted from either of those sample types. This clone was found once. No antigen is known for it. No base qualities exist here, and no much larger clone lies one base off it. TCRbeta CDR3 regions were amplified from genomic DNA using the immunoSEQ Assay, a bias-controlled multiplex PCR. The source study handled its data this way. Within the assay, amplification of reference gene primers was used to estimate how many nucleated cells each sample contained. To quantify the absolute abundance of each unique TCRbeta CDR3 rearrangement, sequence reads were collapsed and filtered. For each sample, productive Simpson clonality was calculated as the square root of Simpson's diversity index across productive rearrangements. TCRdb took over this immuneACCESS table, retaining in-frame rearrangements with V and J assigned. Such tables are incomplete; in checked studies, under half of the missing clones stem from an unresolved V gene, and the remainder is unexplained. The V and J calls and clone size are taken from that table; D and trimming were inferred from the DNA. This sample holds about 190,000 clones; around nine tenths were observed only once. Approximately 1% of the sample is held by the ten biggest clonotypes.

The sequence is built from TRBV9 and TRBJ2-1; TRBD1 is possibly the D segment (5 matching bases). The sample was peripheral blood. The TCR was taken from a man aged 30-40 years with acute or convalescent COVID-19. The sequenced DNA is TGTGCCAGCAGCGTAATCAAGGGGGAGCAGTTCTTC. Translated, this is CASSVIKGEQFF.